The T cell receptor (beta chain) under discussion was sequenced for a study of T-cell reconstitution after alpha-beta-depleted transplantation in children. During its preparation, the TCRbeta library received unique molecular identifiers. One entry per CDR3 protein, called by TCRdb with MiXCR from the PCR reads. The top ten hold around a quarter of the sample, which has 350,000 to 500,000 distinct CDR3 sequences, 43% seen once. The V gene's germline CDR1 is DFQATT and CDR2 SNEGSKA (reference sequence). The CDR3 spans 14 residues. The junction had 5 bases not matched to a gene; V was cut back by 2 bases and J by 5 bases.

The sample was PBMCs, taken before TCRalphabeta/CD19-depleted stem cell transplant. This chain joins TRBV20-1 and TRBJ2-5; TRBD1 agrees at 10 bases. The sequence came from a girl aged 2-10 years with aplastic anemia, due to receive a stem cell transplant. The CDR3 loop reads CSARQGQGVETQYF. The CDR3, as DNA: TGCAGTGCTAGACAAGGACAGGGGGTTGAGACCCAGTACTTC.